This is a list of T cell receptor beta chains from one sample in a study of T-cell reconstitution after alpha-beta-depleted transplantation in children. From the PCR reads, TCRdb called clonotypes with MiXCR, one entry per CDR3 protein. The sample holds 250,000 to 300,000 distinct CDR3 sequences, approximately 9.8% seen once. This specimen consisted of PBMCs from the stem cell graft donor, obtained from the stem cell graft. The origin of the receptors is a human donor who donated a stem cell graft to a child with SCID. CDR3s include the opening cysteine and the closing phenylalanine or tryptophan. Each record gives: D gene, clone size, J gene, V gene, CDR3 protein, CDR3 DNA. D genes are given only for firm matches. The size entry is marked missing in some rows and otherwise reads once, few, many or a size class.

-,-,TRBJ2-5,TRBV7-9,CASSFDSSQETQYF,TGTGCCAGCAGCTTCGACTCAAGTCAAGAGACCCAGTACTTC
TRBD1,few,TRBJ2-7,TRBV7-9,CASSRSGGEFDEQYF,TGTGCCAGCAGCAGATCAGGGGGCGAATTTGACGAGCAGTACTTC
-,few,TRBJ1-2,TRBV7-9,CASSLGGDDIYGYTF,TGTGCCAGCAGCTTAGGTGGAGACGACATCTATGGCTACACCTTC
TRBD1,many,TRBJ2-2,TRBV7-3,CASSLVGQGLELFF,TGTGCCAGCAGCTTAGTCGGACAGGGACTGGAGCTGTTTTTT
-,-,TRBJ2-3,TRBV11-2,CASTKSRGGARTDTQYF,TGTGCCAGCACCAAGAGTCGTGGCGGGGCACGCACAGATACGCAGTATTTT
-,few,TRBJ2-2,TRBV5-1,CASSLSEGSGELFF,TGCGCCAGCAGCTTGAGCGAGGGCTCCGGGGAGCTGTTTTTT
-,few,TRBJ2-7,TRBV7-3,CASSLGGPGEQYF,TGTGCCAGCAGCTTAGGGGGCCCGGGGGAGCAGTACTTC
TRBD1,-,TRBJ2-7,TRBV12-3/TRBV12-4,CASSLGQGPEQYF,TGTGCCAGCAGTTTAGGACAGGGACCCGAGCAGTACTTC
TRBD1,few,TRBJ1-2,TRBV20-1,CSARTHRGHGYTF,TGCAGTGCTAGGACCCACAGGGGTCACGGCTACACCTTC
-,many,TRBJ1-4,TRBV16,CASSRIQGNEKLFF,TGTGCCAGCAGCCGAATACAGGGAAATGAAAAACTGTTTTTT
TRBD1,many,TRBJ2-2,TRBV12-3/TRBV12-4,CASSRQGSGELFF,TGTGCCAGCAGTCGACAGGGATCCGGGGAGCTGTTTTTT
TRBD1,few,TRBJ2-7,TRBV27,CASSDRDRLTYEQYF,TGTGCCAGCAGTGACCGGGACAGGCTGACCTACGAGCAGTACTTC
-,few,TRBJ1-1,TRBV29-1,CSVAVNTEAFF,TGCAGCGTTGCAGTGAACACTGAAGCTTTCTTT
-,many,TRBJ1-2,TRBV13,CASSLDRQGTF,TGTGCCAGCAGCTTAGACCGGCAAGGCACCTTC
TRBD2,few,TRBJ2-1,TRBV6-2/TRBV6-3,CASRERGGYNEQFF,TGTGCCAGCAGGGAGCGGGGGGGCTACAATGAGCAGTTCTTC
-,few,TRBJ1-1,TRBV3-1,CASSQVGVKTEAFF,TGTGCCAGCAGCCAAGTGGGGGTGAAAACTGAAGCTTTCTTT
TRBD2,many,TRBJ2-1,TRBV9,CASSGGLAWEQFF,TGTGCCAGCAGCGGAGGACTAGCTTGGGAGCAGTTCTTC
TRBD1,few,TRBJ2-2,TRBV5-1,CASSLVPTGSTGELFF,TGCGCCAGCAGCTTGGTTCCGACAGGGAGCACCGGGGAGCTGTTTTTT
TRBD2,-,TRBJ2-1,TRBV12-3/TRBV12-4,CASSPRLAGGNEQFF,TGTGCCAGCAGCCCCCGACTAGCGGGGGGGAATGAGCAGTTCTTC
TRBD1,-,TRBJ2-7,TRBV4-1,CASSQEISPGQGNEQYF,TGCGCCAGCAGCCAAGAAATCAGTCCCGGACAGGGGAACGAGCAGTACTTC